Given below is one TCR beta chain in context. Its antigen remains unidentified. The CDR3 contains 12 residues. Trimming took 5 bases from V and 2 from J, leaving 7 bases between them. Per the germline V gene, CDR1 is SGHAT and CDR2 is FQDESV (reference sequence). Some clones are missing from TCRdb's copy, which holds only in-frame ones; the method was immunoSEQ multiplex PCR. The table includes approximately 480,000 clones, around 88% detected once. The record originates from a study of Ad26.COV2.S vaccination and SARS-CoV-2 variants. About the research overall: The donor participated in the COV1001 trial, in its Ad26.COV2.S arm.

Treatment noted: over 15 received Ad26.COV2.S at low or high dose, single or two shots; 5 received placebo; per-sample allocation not given. Each sample was drawn 63 days after the first injection (of vaccine or placebo). An adult of 18-55 years in Boston served as donor. General study findings and limits: Responses of spike-specific T cells (both CD8+ and CD4+) reportedly showed substantial breadth after vaccination. Non-spike TCR breadth showed similarity between vaccine and placebo recipients.

The V gene is TRBV11-1, the J gene TRBJ2-7, with D uncertain. The source was peripheral blood, collected in a trial of Ad26.COV2.S vaccine versus placebo. This receptor was taken from a person aged 18-60 years who received the Ad26.COV2.S COVID-19 vaccine or a placebo. CDR3 residues: CASSIETYEQYF. The CDR3 coding sequence is TGTGCCAGCAGCATAGAGACCTACGAGCAGTACTTC.